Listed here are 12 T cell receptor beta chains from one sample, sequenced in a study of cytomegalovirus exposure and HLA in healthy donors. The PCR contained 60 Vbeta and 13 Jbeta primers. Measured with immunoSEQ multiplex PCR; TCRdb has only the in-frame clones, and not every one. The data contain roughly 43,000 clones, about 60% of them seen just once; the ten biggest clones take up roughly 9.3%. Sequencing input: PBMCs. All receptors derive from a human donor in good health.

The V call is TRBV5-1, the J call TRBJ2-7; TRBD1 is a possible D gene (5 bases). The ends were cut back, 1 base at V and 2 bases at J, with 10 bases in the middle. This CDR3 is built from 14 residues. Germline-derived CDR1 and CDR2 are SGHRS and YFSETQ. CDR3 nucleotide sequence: TGCGCCAGCAGCTTGTCAGGGAAGACCTACGAGCAGTACTTC. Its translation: CASSLSGKTYEQYF.

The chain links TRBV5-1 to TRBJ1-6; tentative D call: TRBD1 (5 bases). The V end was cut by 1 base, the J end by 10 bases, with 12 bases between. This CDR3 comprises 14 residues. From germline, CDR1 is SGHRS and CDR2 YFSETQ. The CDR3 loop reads CASSLPGAGSPLHF. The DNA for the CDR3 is TGCGCCAGCAGCTTGCCTGGGGCAGGATCACCCCTCCACTTT. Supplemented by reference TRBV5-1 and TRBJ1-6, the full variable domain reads KAGVTQTPRYLIKTRGQQVTLSCSPISGHRSVSWYQQTPGQGLQFLFEYFSETQRNKGNFPGRFSGRQFSNSRSEMNVSTLELGDSALYLCASSLPGAGSPLHFGNGTRLTVT.

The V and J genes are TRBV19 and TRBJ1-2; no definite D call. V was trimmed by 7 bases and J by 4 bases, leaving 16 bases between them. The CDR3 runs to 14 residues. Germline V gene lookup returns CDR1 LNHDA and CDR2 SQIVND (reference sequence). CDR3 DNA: TGTGCCAGTACCTCGCGGGCGGAAGGCTATGGCTACACCTTC. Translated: CASTSRAEGYGYTF.

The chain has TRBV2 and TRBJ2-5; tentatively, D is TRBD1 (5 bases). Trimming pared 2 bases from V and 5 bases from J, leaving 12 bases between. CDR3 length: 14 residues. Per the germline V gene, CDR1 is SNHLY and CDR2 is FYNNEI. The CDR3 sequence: CASSEPGARETQYF. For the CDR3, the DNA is TGTGCCAGCAGTGAACCTGGGGCGCGTGAGACCCAGTACTTC.

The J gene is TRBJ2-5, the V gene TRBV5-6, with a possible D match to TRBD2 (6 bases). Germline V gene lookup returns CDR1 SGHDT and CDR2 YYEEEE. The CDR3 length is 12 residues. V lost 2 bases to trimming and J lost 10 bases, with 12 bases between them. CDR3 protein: CASSFAVGGQYF. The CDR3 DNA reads TGTGCCAGCAGCTTCGCCGTCGGGGGCCAGTACTTC.

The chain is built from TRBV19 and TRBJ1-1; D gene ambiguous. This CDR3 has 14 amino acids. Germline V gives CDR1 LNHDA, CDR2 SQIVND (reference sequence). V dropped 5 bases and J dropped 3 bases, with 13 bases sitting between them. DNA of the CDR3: TGTGCCAGTAGTCCGACTGTCCCGGACACTGAAGCTTTCTTT. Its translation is CASSPTVPDTEAFF.

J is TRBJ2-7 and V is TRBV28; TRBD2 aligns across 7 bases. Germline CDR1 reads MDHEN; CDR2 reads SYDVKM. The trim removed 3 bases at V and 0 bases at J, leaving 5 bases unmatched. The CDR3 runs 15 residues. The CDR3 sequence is CASSFVWGGSYEQYF. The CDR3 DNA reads TGTGCCAGCAGTTTCGTGTGGGGGGGCTCCTACGAGCAGTACTTC.

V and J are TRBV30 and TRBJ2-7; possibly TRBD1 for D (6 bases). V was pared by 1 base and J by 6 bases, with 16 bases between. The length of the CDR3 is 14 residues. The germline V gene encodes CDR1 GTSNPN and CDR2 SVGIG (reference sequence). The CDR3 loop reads CAWSDFRGSLEQYF. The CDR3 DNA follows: TGTGCCTGGAGTGACTTCAGGGGCTCCCTCGAGCAGTACTTC.

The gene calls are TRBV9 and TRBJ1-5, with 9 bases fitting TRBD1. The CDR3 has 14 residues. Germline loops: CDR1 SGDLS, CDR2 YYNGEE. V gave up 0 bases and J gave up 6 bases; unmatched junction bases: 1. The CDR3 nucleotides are TGTGCCAGCAGCGTAGAGGGACAGGGTCAGCCCCAGCATTTT. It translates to CASSVEGQGQPQHF.

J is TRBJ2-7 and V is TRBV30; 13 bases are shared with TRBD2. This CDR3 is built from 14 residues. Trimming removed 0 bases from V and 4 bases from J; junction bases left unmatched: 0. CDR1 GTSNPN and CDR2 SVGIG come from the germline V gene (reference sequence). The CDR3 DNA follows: TGTGCCTGGAGTGTGACTAGCGGGAGGTACGAGCAGTACTTC. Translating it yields CAWSVTSGRYEQYF.

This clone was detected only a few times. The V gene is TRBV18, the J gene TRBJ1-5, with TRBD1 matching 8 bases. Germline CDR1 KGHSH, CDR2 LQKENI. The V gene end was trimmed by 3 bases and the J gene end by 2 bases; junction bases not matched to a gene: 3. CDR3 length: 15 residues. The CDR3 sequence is CASSPQGAGNQPQHF. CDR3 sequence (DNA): TGTGCCAGCTCACCCCAGGGGGCCGGCAATCAGCCCCAGCATTTT.

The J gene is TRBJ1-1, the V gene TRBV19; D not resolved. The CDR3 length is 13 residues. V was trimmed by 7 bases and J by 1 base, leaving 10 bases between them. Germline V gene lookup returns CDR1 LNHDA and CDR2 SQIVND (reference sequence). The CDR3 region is CASTNQANTEAFF. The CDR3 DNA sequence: TGTGCCAGTACCAACCAAGCGAACACTGAAGCTTTCTTT.